Given below is one TCR beta chain in context. Original methodology: Reference gene primer amplification in the assay estimated nucleated cell counts. The data were produced by immunoSEQ multiplex PCR, yet TCRdb's version contains in-frame clones alone and is incomplete. From that table come the V and J calls and clone size; the DNA was used to work out D and trimming. The sample has about 350,000 clones, over 85% seen once. These data belong to a study of blood T cell repertoires in COVID-19. Unmatched junction bases numbered 6, after V lost 8 bases and J lost 3 bases. This CDR3 is built from 13 residues. The germline V gene has CDR1 MNHEY and CDR2 SVGAGI. Seattle cases were enrolled at active infection and followed longitudinally.

Sequenced sample: peripheral blood. The J gene is TRBJ1-1, the V gene TRBV6-5; 7 bases line up with TRBD1. This sequence originates from a woman in her fifties or sixties with COVID-19, enrolled during active disease. The chain's CDR3 is CASFGGGHTEAFF. The CDR3 DNA reads TGTGCCAGCTTCGGAGGGGGCCACACTGAAGCTTTCTTT.